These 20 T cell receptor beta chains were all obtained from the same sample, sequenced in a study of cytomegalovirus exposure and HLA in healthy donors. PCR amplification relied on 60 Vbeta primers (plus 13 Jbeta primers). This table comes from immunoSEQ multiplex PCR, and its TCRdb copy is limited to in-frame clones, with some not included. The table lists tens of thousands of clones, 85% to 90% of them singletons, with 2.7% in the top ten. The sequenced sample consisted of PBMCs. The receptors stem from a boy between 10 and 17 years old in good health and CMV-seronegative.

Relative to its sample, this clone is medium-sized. CDR3 coding DNA: TGTGCCAGCAGCTTAGGGGACAGGGGCAGCTTCTACAATGAGCAGTTCTTC. Encoded protein: CASSLGDRGSFYNEQFF. The chain employs TRBV11-3 and TRBJ2-1, with 10 bases lining up with TRBD1. Germline trimming cut 1 base from V and 3 bases from J; bases unmatched to any gene: 6. The CDR3 consists of 17 residues. Germline V gene sequence: CDR1 SGHNT, CDR2 YENEEA.

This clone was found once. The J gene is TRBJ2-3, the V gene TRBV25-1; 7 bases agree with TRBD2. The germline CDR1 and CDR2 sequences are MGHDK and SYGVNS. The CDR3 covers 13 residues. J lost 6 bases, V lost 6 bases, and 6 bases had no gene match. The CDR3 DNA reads TGTGCCAGCAGCTTCGCCGGGGGGGATACGCAGTATTTT. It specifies CASSFAGGDTQYF.

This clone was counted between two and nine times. CDR3 sequence reads: CASSLNNRELGAFF. In nucleotides, the CDR3 is TGTGCCAGCAGCTTAAATAACAGGGAACTGGGGGCTTTCTTT. The chain joins TRBV11-2 to TRBJ1-1; tentative D call: TRBD1 (6 bases). This CDR3 has 14 amino acids. Germline V lookup: CDR1 SGHAT, CDR2 FQNNGV. The V gene lost 2 bases and the J gene lost 11 bases, with 18 bases spanning the gap.

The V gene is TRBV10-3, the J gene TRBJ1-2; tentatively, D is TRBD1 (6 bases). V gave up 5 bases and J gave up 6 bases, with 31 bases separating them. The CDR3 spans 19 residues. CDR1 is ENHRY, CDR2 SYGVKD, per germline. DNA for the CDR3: TGTGCCATCAGTTCGCTAGCAGACGTACAGGGTACTTTTCGAGATGGCTACACCTTC. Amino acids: CAISSLADVQGTFRDGYTF.

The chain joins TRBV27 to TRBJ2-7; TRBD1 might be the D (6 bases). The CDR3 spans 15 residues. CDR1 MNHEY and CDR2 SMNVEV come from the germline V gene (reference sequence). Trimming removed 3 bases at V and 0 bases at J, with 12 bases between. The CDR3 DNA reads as TGTGCCAGCAGTTTCTCCAGGGGCATCTCCTACGAGCAGTACTTC. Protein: CASSFSRGISYEQYF.

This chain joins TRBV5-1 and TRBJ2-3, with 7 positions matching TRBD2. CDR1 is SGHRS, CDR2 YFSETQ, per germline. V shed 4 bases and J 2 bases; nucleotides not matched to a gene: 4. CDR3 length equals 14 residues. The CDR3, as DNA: TGCGCCAGCAGCAGCGGGACTTTCACAGATACGCAGTATTTT. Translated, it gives CASSSGTFTDTQYF.

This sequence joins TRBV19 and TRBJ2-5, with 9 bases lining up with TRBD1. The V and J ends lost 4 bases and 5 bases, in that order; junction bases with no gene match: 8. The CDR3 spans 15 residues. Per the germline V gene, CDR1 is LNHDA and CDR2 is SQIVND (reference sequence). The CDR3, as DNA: TGTGCCAGTAGTAGGGGACAGGGAGTTATGGAGACCCAGTACTTC. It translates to CASSRGQGVMETQYF.

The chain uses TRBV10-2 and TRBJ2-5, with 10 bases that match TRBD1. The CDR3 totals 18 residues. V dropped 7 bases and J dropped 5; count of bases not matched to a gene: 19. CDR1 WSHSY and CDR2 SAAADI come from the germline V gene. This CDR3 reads CASTQDGTGASRWETQYF. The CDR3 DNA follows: TGCGCCAGCACCCAGGACGGGACAGGGGCCTCCAGGTGGGAGACCCAGTACTTC.

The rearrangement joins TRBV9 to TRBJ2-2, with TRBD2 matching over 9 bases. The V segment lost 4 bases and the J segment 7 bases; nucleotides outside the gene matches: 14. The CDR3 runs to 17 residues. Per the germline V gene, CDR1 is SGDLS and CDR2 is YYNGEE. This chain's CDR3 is CASSPPGGGAFGGELFF. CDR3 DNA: TGTGCCAGCAGCCCTCCGGGCGGGGGGGCCTTCGGCGGGGAGCTGTTTTTT. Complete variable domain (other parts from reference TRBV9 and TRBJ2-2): DSGVTQTPKHLITATGQRVTLRCSPRSGDLSVYWYQQSLDQGLQFLIQYYNGEERAKGNILERFSAQQFPDLHSELNLSSLELGDSALYFCASSPPGGGAFGGELFFGEGSRLTVL.

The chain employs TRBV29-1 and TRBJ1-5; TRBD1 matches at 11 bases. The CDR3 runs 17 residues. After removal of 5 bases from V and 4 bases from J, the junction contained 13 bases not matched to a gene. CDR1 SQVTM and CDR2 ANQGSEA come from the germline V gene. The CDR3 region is CSVSGTGGRNGNQPQHF. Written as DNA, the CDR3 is TGCAGCGTTAGTGGGACAGGGGGAAGAAATGGTAATCAGCCCCAGCATTTT.

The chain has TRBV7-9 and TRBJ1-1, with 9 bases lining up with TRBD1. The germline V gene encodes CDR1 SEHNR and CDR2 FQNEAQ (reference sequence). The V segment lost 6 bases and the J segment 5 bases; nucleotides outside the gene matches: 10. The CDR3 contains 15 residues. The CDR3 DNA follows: TGTGCCAGCAGACTACAGGGGGCGGGTGTGACTGAAGCTTTCTTT. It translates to CASRLQGAGVTEAFF.

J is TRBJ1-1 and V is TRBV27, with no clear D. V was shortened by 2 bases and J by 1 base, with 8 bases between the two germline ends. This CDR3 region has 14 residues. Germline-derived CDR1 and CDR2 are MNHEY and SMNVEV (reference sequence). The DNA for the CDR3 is TGTGCCAGCAGTTTAGGGAGGAGGAACACTGAAGCTTTCTTT. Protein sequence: CASSLGRRNTEAFF.

The chain's CDR3 is CASSPGTSGDTQYF. The DNA for the CDR3 is TGCGCCAGCAGCCCCGGGACTAGCGGGGATACGCAGTATTTT. The V and J genes are TRBV5-1 and TRBJ2-3; 12 nucleotides align to TRBD2. Germline V lookup: CDR1 SGHRS, CDR2 YFSETQ. CDR3 size: 14 residues. The V and J ends lost 4 bases and 6 bases, in that order; junction bases with no gene match: 3.

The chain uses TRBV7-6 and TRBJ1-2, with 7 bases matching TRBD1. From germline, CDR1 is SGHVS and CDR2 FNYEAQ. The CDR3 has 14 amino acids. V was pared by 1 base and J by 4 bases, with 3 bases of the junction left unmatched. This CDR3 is CASSLERGPYGYTF. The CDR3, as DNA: TGTGCCAGCAGCTTAGAAAGGGGGCCCTATGGCTACACCTTC. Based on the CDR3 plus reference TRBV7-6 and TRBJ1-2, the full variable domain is GAGVSQSPRYKVTKRGQDVALRCDPISGHVSLYWYRQALGQGPEFLTYFNYEAQQDKSGLPNDRFSAERPEGSISTLTIQRTEQRDSAMYRCASSLERGPYGYTFGSGTRLTVV.

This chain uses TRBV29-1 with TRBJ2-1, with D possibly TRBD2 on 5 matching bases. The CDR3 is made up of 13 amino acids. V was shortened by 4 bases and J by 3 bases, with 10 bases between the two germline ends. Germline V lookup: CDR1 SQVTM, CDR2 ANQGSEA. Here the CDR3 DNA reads TGCAGCGTTGCTCGACTAAACTACAATGAGCAGTTCTTC. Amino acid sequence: CSVARLNYNEQFF.

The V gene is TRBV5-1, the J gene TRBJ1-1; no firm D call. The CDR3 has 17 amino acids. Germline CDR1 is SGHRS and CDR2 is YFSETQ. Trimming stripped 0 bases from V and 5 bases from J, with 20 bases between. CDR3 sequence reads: CASSLGQVPPAGTEAFF. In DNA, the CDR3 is TGCGCCAGCAGCTTGGGACAAGTCCCTCCCGCGGGGACTGAAGCTTTCTTT.

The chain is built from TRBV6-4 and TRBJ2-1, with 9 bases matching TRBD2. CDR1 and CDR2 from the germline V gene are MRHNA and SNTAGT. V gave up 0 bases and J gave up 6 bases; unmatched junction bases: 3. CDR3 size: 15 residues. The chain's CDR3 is CASSDSERGANEQFF. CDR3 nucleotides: TGTGCCAGCAGTGACTCAGAGCGGGGGGCCAATGAGCAGTTCTTC.

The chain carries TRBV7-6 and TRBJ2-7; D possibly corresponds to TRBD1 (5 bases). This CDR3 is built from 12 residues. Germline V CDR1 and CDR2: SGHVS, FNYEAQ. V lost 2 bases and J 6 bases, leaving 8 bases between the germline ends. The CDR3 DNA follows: TGTGCCAGCAGCTTACTCAGGGCCGAGCAGTACTTC. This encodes CASSLLRAEQYF.

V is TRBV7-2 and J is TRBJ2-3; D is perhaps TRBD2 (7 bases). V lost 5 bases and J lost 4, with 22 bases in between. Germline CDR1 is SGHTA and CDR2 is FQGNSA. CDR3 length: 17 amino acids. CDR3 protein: CASSPRGVGGQSDTQYF. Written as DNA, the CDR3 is TGTGCCAGCAGCCCAAGAGGGGTCGGGGGGCAGTCAGATACGCAGTATTTT. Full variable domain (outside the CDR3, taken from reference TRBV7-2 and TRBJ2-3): GAGVSQSPSNKVTEKGKDVELRCDPISGHTALYWYRQSLGQGLEFLIYFQGNSAPDKSGLPSDRFSAERTGGSVSTLTIQRTQQEDSAVYLCASSPRGVGGQSDTQYFGPGTRLTVL.

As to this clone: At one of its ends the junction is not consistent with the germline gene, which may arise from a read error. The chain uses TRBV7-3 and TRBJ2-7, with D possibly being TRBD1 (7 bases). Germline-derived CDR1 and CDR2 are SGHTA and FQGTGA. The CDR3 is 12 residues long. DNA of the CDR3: TGTTCCAGCAGCCCAGGGGGGACTGAGCAGTACTTC. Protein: CSSSPGGTEQYF. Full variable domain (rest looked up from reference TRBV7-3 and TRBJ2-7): GAGVSQTPSNKVTEKGKYVELRCDPISGHTALYWYRQSLGQGPEFLIYFQGTGAADDSGLPNDRFFAVRPEGSVSTLKIQRTERGDSAVYLCSSSPGGTEQYFGPGTRLTVT.